This TCR beta chain emerged from a study of identical twins. Study conclusions and caveats: Insertions were reduced in abundant cord blood beta clonotypes but not in memory repertoires.

This clonotype was observed a handful of times. Its antigen is unidentified. Through template switching, a universal primer site was introduced, and the cDNA contained unique molecular identifiers. MiXCR, applied by TCRdb to the 5' RACE reads, yields one record per CDR3 protein. The data show 450,000 to 600,000 distinct CDR3 sequences, about 20% seen once. Germline V lookup: CDR1 SGHRS, CDR2 YFSETQ. The V gene end was trimmed by 5 bases and the J gene end by 2 bases; junction bases not matched to a gene: 10. This CDR3 is built from 16 residues. These same data were also listed under a study on yellow fever vaccine responses in identical twins.

This chain links TRBV5-1 with TRBJ2-5; 9 nucleotides align to TRBD2. The specimen sequenced was CD4+ T cells sorted from blood. This clonotype was obtained from a woman between 18 and 29 years old in good health. This CDR3 is CASRRGLAGIQETQYF. The CDR3 coding sequence is TGCGCCAGCAGAAGGGGGCTAGCGGGAATTCAAGAGACCCAGTACTTC.